A selection of T cell receptor beta chains follows, all from one sample in a study of T-cell reconstitution after alpha-beta-depleted transplantation in children. TCRdb reanalysed the PCR reads using MiXCR and keeps one entry per CDR3 protein. Of a few hundred thousand distinct CDR3 sequences listed, about a fifth are singletons. The sample here was PBMCs from the stem cell graft donor, taken from the stem cell graft. These receptors all come from a human donor who donated a stem cell graft to a child with acute myeloid leukemia. The conserved cysteine and the conserved F or W are not part of the CDR3 here. Fields, in order: V gene, J gene, D gene, CDR3 protein. The D gene is left open where the match is weak.

V gene: TRBV6-4
J gene: TRBJ2-1
D gene: TRBD2
CDR3 protein: ASSEDPGGTYNEQF

V gene: TRBV5-4
J gene: TRBJ1-6
D gene: TRBD1
CDR3 protein: ASSPGQVNSPLH

V gene: TRBV3-1
J gene: TRBJ2-1
D gene: -
CDR3 protein: ASSLSLYSGSPSYNEQF

V gene: TRBV29-1
J gene: TRBJ1-2
D gene: TRBD1
CDR3 protein: SEWTGTGYT

V gene: TRBV7-6
J gene: TRBJ2-1
D gene: TRBD2
CDR3 protein: ASSLTSGSDNEQF

V gene: TRBV10-3
J gene: TRBJ1-1
D gene: TRBD1
CDR3 protein: AIKGTGDTEAF

V gene: TRBV5-1
J gene: TRBJ2-5
D gene: -
CDR3 protein: ASSLGNRETQY

V gene: TRBV20-1
J gene: TRBJ2-5
D gene: TRBD2
CDR3 protein: SASSAGGLETQY

V gene: TRBV29-1
J gene: TRBJ2-7
D gene: -
CDR3 protein: SVIGQDYYEQY

V gene: TRBV10-3
J gene: TRBJ2-7
D gene: -
CDR3 protein: AIRPAGYYEQY

V gene: TRBV7-8
J gene: TRBJ2-2
D gene: TRBD2
CDR3 protein: ASSRTSGSGELF

V gene: TRBV28
J gene: TRBJ2-1
D gene: -
CDR3 protein: ASSHEDNEQF

V gene: TRBV7-3
J gene: TRBJ2-1
D gene: -
CDR3 protein: ASSLNSLPYNEQF

V gene: TRBV12-3/TRBV12-4
J gene: TRBJ2-7
D gene: -
CDR3 protein: ASSFGDDRYEQY

V gene: TRBV12-3/TRBV12-4
J gene: TRBJ2-7
D gene: -
CDR3 protein: ASTATGSRIYEQY

V gene: TRBV12-3/TRBV12-4
J gene: TRBJ2-3
D gene: -
CDR3 protein: ASGPDGSTDTQY

V gene: TRBV7-9
J gene: TRBJ1-2
D gene: -
CDR3 protein: ASSDKGLGGYT

V gene: TRBV12-3/TRBV12-4
J gene: TRBJ2-1
D gene: TRBD2
CDR3 protein: ASSFRAGGPR

V gene: TRBV5-1
J gene: TRBJ2-5
D gene: -
CDR3 protein: ASSLGAAGGYQETQY

V gene: TRBV27
J gene: TRBJ1-2
D gene: TRBD1
CDR3 protein: ASSTGQGFGYT

V gene: TRBV12-3/TRBV12-4
J gene: TRBJ2-3
D gene: TRBD2
CDR3 protein: ASSKGLDISDTQY

V gene: TRBV5-1
J gene: TRBJ1-1
D gene: -
CDR3 protein: ASSLATGEITEAF

V gene: TRBV29-1
J gene: TRBJ2-2
D gene: -
CDR3 protein: SVGTAGELF

V gene: TRBV27
J gene: TRBJ2-1
D gene: TRBD2
CDR3 protein: ASSHRLAGGYEQF

V gene: TRBV7-2
J gene: TRBJ1-4
D gene: TRBD1
CDR3 protein: ASSKGAGRTNEKLF

V gene: TRBV12-3/TRBV12-4
J gene: TRBJ2-5
D gene: -
CDR3 protein: ASSIKETQY